Listed below are T cell receptor beta chains from one sample, sequenced in a study of early T cells in non-severe SARS-CoV-2 infection. TCRdb reanalysed the 5' RACE reads using MiXCR and keeps one entry per CDR3 protein. The repertoire holds 65,000 to 85,000 distinct CDR3 sequences, with about 14% as singletons. The sequenced sample consisted of whole blood. Receptor source: an adult who was a healthcare worker with PCR-confirmed SARS-CoV-2 infection or an uninfected control (not recorded which). Both conserved end residues are part of each CDR3. D genes are given only for firm matches. The size of a clone is reported for some rows only, either as once, few or many, or as a class for expanded clones.

D gene: TRBD2; J gene: TRBJ2-5; CDR3 length: 16; V gene: TRBV28; clone size: many; CDR3 DNA: TGTGCCAGCAGTCTACCTAGCGGGAGGGTTGGTGAGACCCAGTACTTC; CDR3 protein: CASSLPSGRVGETQYF
D gene: TRBD2; J gene: TRBJ2-1; CDR3 length: 14; V gene: TRBV20-1; clone size: NA; CDR3 DNA: TGCAGTGCTAGGCGGGGGGGAAAGGGTTATGAGCAGTTCTTC; CDR3 protein: CSARRGGKGYEQFF
D gene: NA; J gene: TRBJ2-1; CDR3 length: 14; V gene: TRBV28; clone size: few; CDR3 DNA: TGTGCCAGCAGTTTACTTCTACTAAAGTATGAGCAGTTCTTC; CDR3 protein: CASSLLLLKYEQFF
D gene: NA; J gene: TRBJ2-7; CDR3 length: 15; V gene: TRBV5-1; clone size: many; CDR3 DNA: TGCGCCAGCAGCTTGTTCGGTTCCAGCTCCTACGAGCAGTACTTC; CDR3 protein: CASSLFGSSSYEQYF
D gene: TRBD1; J gene: TRBJ1-1; CDR3 length: 18; V gene: TRBV5-6; clone size: few; CDR3 DNA: TGTGCCAGCAGCTTGGCAAGGGGACAGCGTTCGTTGGGCACTGAAGCTTTCTTT; CDR3 protein: CASSLARGQRSLGTEAFF
D gene: TRBD2; J gene: TRBJ2-2; CDR3 length: 18; V gene: TRBV27; clone size: NA; CDR3 DNA: TGTGCCAGCAGCCCTAACGCAGGAGCGGGAGAGTACACCGGGGAGCTGTTTTTT; CDR3 protein: CASSPNAGAGEYTGELFF
D gene: NA; J gene: TRBJ2-7; CDR3 length: 11; V gene: TRBV20-1; clone size: NA; CDR3 DNA: TGCAGTGCGTACAGGGACCACGAGCAGTACTTC; CDR3 protein: CSAYRDHEQYF
D gene: TRBD2; J gene: TRBJ2-2; CDR3 length: 17; V gene: TRBV4-2; clone size: NA; CDR3 DNA: TGTGCCAGCAGCAGCCCTAGCGGGGGCCTGAACACCGGGGAGCTGTTTTTT; CDR3 protein: CASSSPSGGLNTGELFF
D gene: NA; J gene: TRBJ1-4; CDR3 length: 15; V gene: TRBV28; clone size: many; CDR3 DNA: TGTGCCAGCAGTCTGTTACAGAGAACTAATGAAAAACTGTTTTTT; CDR3 protein: CASSLLQRTNEKLFF
D gene: NA; J gene: TRBJ2-7; CDR3 length: 12; V gene: TRBV2; clone size: few; CDR3 DNA: TGTGCCAGCAGTGGGTTTACGGTCGAGCAGTACTTC; CDR3 protein: CASSGFTVEQYF
D gene: TRBD2; J gene: TRBJ2-7; CDR3 length: 15; V gene: TRBV7-6; clone size: few; CDR3 DNA: TGTGCCAGCAGCCAAGGGACTAGCGGGATATACGAGCAGTACTTC; CDR3 protein: CASSQGTSGIYEQYF
D gene: TRBD1; J gene: TRBJ1-4; CDR3 length: 15; V gene: TRBV2; clone size: NA; CDR3 DNA: TGTGCCAGCAGTGAGACAGGGACGACTAATGAAAAACTGTTTTTT; CDR3 protein: CASSETGTTNEKLFF
D gene: NA; J gene: TRBJ2-7; CDR3 length: 12; V gene: TRBV28; clone size: NA; CDR3 DNA: TGTGCCAGCAGGGGGGGTCGGGCCGAGCAGTACTTC; CDR3 protein: CASRGGRAEQYF
D gene: NA; J gene: TRBJ2-1; CDR3 length: 11; V gene: TRBV7-9; clone size: NA; CDR3 DNA: TGTGCCAGCAGCTTCCCGGATGAGCAGTTCTTC; CDR3 protein: CASSFPDEQFF
D gene: TRBD2; J gene: TRBJ2-2; CDR3 length: 17; V gene: TRBV5-1; clone size: NA; CDR3 DNA: TGCGCCAGCAGCTTCTTTAGCGGGAGTCCCCGGACCGGGGAGCTGTTTTTT; CDR3 protein: CASSFFSGSPRTGELFF
D gene: TRBD2; J gene: TRBJ2-2; CDR3 length: 15; V gene: TRBV5-1; clone size: NA; CDR3 DNA: TGCACCAGCAGCTCCGGACTAGCGAACACCGGGGAGCTGTTTTTT; CDR3 protein: CTSSSGLANTGELFF
D gene: NA; J gene: TRBJ2-3; CDR3 length: 15; V gene: TRBV28; clone size: few; CDR3 DNA: TGTGCCAGCTGCTCGGCACCCGAGCTCACAGATACGCAGTATTTT; CDR3 protein: CASCSAPELTDTQYF
D gene: NA; J gene: TRBJ2-7; CDR3 length: 11; V gene: TRBV7-2; clone size: few; CDR3 DNA: TGTGCCAGCAGCTGGTCCAGGGAGCAGTACTTC; CDR3 protein: CASSWSREQYF
D gene: TRBD1; J gene: TRBJ1-2; CDR3 length: 14; V gene: TRBV10-3; clone size: few; CDR3 DNA: TGTGCCATCAGCGGAGGGACAGTTGACTATGGCTACACCTTC; CDR3 protein: CAISGGTVDYGYTF
D gene: NA; J gene: TRBJ2-3; CDR3 length: 16; V gene: TRBV11-2; clone size: NA; CDR3 DNA: TGTGCCAGCAGCTTGGTAGGGGGACTTGCCGCAGATACGCAGTATTTT; CDR3 protein: CASSLVGGLAADTQYF
D gene: TRBD2; J gene: TRBJ2-2; CDR3 length: 15; V gene: TRBV28; clone size: few; CDR3 DNA: TGTGCCAGCCGGCGGGGGGCAATCGACACCGGGGAGCTGTTTTTT; CDR3 protein: CASRRGAIDTGELFF
D gene: TRBD1; J gene: TRBJ2-2; CDR3 length: 17; V gene: TRBV7-9; clone size: many; CDR3 DNA: TGTGCCAGCAGCGTTCGGACAGGGGCAAGGAGTTCCGGGGAGCTGTTTTTT; CDR3 protein: CASSVRTGARSSGELFF
D gene: TRBD1; J gene: TRBJ2-2; CDR3 length: 16; V gene: TRBV11-3; clone size: many; CDR3 DNA: TGTGCCAGCAGCTTATCGACGACAGGGGCCCACGGGGAGCTGTTTTTT; CDR3 protein: CASSLSTTGAHGELFF
D gene: NA; J gene: TRBJ1-2; CDR3 length: 15; V gene: TRBV9; clone size: NA; CDR3 DNA: TGTGCCAGCAGCGTAGCGTTGCCAGGGGCTTATGGCTACACCTTC; CDR3 protein: CASSVALPGAYGYTF
D gene: NA; J gene: TRBJ1-2; CDR3 length: 14; V gene: TRBV5-1; clone size: few; CDR3 DNA: TGCGCCAGCAGCTTGGCCGGGGGAAACTATGGCTACACCTTC; CDR3 protein: CASSLAGGNYGYTF
D gene: TRBD2; J gene: TRBJ2-7; CDR3 length: 17; V gene: TRBV2; clone size: NA; CDR3 DNA: TGTGCCAGCAGTGGTCCCCAGACTAGCGGGAGTCCCCACGAGCAGTACTTC; CDR3 protein: CASSGPQTSGSPHEQYF
D gene: TRBD1; J gene: TRBJ1-1; CDR3 length: 16; V gene: TRBV30; clone size: NA; CDR3 DNA: TGTGCCTGGAGTGTAGGGACAGGATTTATGAACACTGAAGCTTTCTTT; CDR3 protein: CAWSVGTGFMNTEAFF
D gene: NA; J gene: TRBJ1-1; CDR3 length: 14; V gene: TRBV29-1; clone size: few; CDR3 DNA: TGCAGCGTTGAAGATCAGCGGGGTCCCACTGAAGCTTTCTTT; CDR3 protein: CSVEDQRGPTEAFF
D gene: NA; J gene: TRBJ1-1; CDR3 length: 15; V gene: TRBV11-2; clone size: few; CDR3 DNA: TGTGCCAGCAGCTTAGCCGGGGGCACCCCGAGTGGAGCTTTCTTT; CDR3 protein: CASSLAGGTPSGAFF
D gene: TRBD2; J gene: TRBJ2-1; CDR3 length: 15; V gene: TRBV6-2/TRBV6-3; clone size: NA; CDR3 DNA: TGTGCCAGCAGTTACAAGACTAGCGGGAGGAATGAGCAGTTCTTC; CDR3 protein: CASSYKTSGRNEQFF
D gene: TRBD2; J gene: TRBJ2-2; CDR3 length: 15; V gene: TRBV24-1; clone size: NA; CDR3 DNA: TGTGCCACCGGGAGGCGGGAGTGGAGCACCGGGGAGCTGTTTTTT; CDR3 protein: CATGRREWSTGELFF
D gene: TRBD2; J gene: TRBJ2-5; CDR3 length: 14; V gene: TRBV4-1; clone size: NA; CDR3 DNA: TGCGCCAGCAGCCGCGGGACTAGCAAAGAGACCCAGTACTTC; CDR3 protein: CASSRGTSKETQYF
D gene: NA; J gene: TRBJ2-1; CDR3 length: 15; V gene: TRBV5-4; clone size: NA; CDR3 DNA: TGTGCCAGCAGCTTGGAGCTAGCGAAGAGAAATGAGCAGTTCTTC; CDR3 protein: CASSLELAKRNEQFF
D gene: NA; J gene: TRBJ2-7; CDR3 length: 15; V gene: TRBV6-1; clone size: NA; CDR3 DNA: TGTGCCAGCAGTCCAGAGGGACACCTCTCCTACGAGCAGTACTTC; CDR3 protein: CASSPEGHLSYEQYF
D gene: NA; J gene: TRBJ2-2; CDR3 length: 15; V gene: TRBV7-9; clone size: NA; CDR3 DNA: TGTGCCAGCAGCAAGACTAAGGGATACACCGGGGAGCTGTTTTTT; CDR3 protein: CASSKTKGYTGELFF
D gene: NA; J gene: TRBJ2-3; CDR3 length: 16; V gene: TRBV12-5; clone size: few; CDR3 DNA: TGTGCTAGTGGTTTGGTACCAGACGGACACACAGATACGCAGTATTTT; CDR3 protein: CASGLVPDGHTDTQYF
D gene: TRBD2; J gene: TRBJ2-1; CDR3 length: 15; V gene: TRBV12-3/TRBV12-4; clone size: many; CDR3 DNA: TGTGCCAGCAGCTCGGGGGGGCTCTTATACAATGAGCAGTTCTTC; CDR3 protein: CASSSGGLLYNEQFF
D gene: NA; J gene: TRBJ1-2; CDR3 length: 15; V gene: TRBV7-9; clone size: NA; CDR3 DNA: TGTGCCAGCAGCTTAAATACGGGGGAAAACTATGGCTACACCTTC; CDR3 protein: CASSLNTGENYGYTF
D gene: NA; J gene: TRBJ2-3; CDR3 length: 14; V gene: TRBV5-4; clone size: NA; CDR3 DNA: TGTGCCAGCAGCTTGCTACAGACTACAGATACGCAGTATTTT; CDR3 protein: CASSLLQTTDTQYF
D gene: NA; J gene: TRBJ2-1; CDR3 length: 16; V gene: TRBV6-1; clone size: NA; CDR3 DNA: TGTGCCAGCAGACCCCCGGAACTAGCCGGTGTAAATGAGCAGTTCTTC; CDR3 protein: CASRPPELAGVNEQFF
D gene: NA; J gene: TRBJ2-7; CDR3 length: 12; V gene: TRBV29-1; clone size: medium-sized; CDR3 DNA: TGCAGCGTTGTGGAAGGGACCTACGAGCAGTACTTC; CDR3 protein: CSVVEGTYEQYF